This T cell receptor beta chain comes out of a study of OX40 agonist ivuxolimab in advanced cancers. For context, the study as a whole: Ivuxolimab, which targeted the costimulatory receptor OX40 (CD134), was an agonistic, fully human IgG2 monoclonal antibody. Intravenous ivuxolimab was administered to patients every 2 weeks at six dose levels: 0.01, 0.1, 0.3, 1.5, 3 and 10 mg/kg. Of the roughly 53 patients in dose escalation, some 20 had hepatocellular carcinoma, roughly 15 had melanoma, 9 had renal cell carcinoma and 9 had head and neck cancer. The dose-escalation cohort was around 83% male with a mean age of approximately 59 years, ranging from roughly 20 to 80. Patients were allowed to have had prior anti-PD-1, anti-PD-L1 or anti-CTLA-4 therapy, and approximately 40% of the dose-escalation patients had been treated with checkpoint inhibitors. Three dose-escalation patients achieved partial responses, one with hepatocellular carcinoma and two with cutaneous melanoma. The purpose of peripheral TCRbeta sequencing was to test whether ivuxolimab changed TCR sequence diversity and led to clonal T-cell expansion. The monotherapy dose-escalation portion (N of about 50 patients) of the phase I ivuxolimab trial is reported in the paper.

Patients with a history of autoimmune disease or receiving systemic immunosuppression were excluded from the trial. Peripheral blood for TCR sequencing was collected from all dose cohorts at baseline, on cycle 4 day 1, and on cycle 7 day 1. Samples were obtained from an open-label, multicenter, first-in-human phase I dose-escalation trial of ivuxolimab. Adults with locally advanced or metastatic melanoma, renal cell carcinoma, hepatocellular carcinoma or head and neck squamous cell carcinoma were enrolled in the trial. Before TCR sequencing, CD4+ T cells and CD8+ T cells were sorted from peripheral blood as separate populations. The investigation overall reported the following: In the 0.1-3.0 mg/kg groups, partial responders were among the patients with the lowest normalized peripheral clonal expansion, particularly in CD8+ T cells. After ivuxolimab, more expanded clones were found on average in CD8+ T cells than in CD4+ T cells. The antigen specificity of the peripheral T cells that underwent clonal expansion was not determined. Low levels of normalized T-cell clonal expansion were also shown by some nonresponding patients. At doses of 0.1 to 3.0 mg/kg, clonal expansion of both CD4+ and CD8+ blood T cells was observed from baseline to week 6.

To sequence the TCRbeta CDR3 region, genomic DNA was isolated from the sorted cells. TCRbeta CDR3 regions were sequenced using the immunoSEQ Assay. The clones in this table, taken by TCRdb from immuneACCESS, are in-frame only. Not every clone is retained; where verified, under half of the shortfall comes from an unresolved V gene, and the cause of the rest is unknown. The sample table lists around 76,000 clones, about 73% of them with a count of one. Over 4.5% of the sample belongs to the ten largest clones. Worth noting for this clone: The clone's antigen remains unknown. No quality values exist for individual bases; no much larger clone is one base distant.

CDR1 and CDR2, per the germline V gene, are SGHRS and YFSETQ. Between the V and J ends, shortened by 2 bases and 3 bases respectively, the junction contains 9 bases. From the cysteine up to the phenylalanine, the CDR3 has a length of 13 residues. The only DNA kept is the CDR3, 39 bases in frame from the first base. The chain couples TRBV5-1 to TRBJ2-7; the D gene is not confidently resolved. This specimen was CD4+ or CD8+ T cells sorted from blood, taken in a trial of the OX40 agonist ivuxolimab. The receptor was isolated from an adult with an advanced solid tumor such as melanoma, head and neck, liver or kidney cancer. The DNA is TGCGCCAGCAGCTTTGGATACCGCTACGAGCAGTACTTC. The translation is CASSFGYRYEQYF.